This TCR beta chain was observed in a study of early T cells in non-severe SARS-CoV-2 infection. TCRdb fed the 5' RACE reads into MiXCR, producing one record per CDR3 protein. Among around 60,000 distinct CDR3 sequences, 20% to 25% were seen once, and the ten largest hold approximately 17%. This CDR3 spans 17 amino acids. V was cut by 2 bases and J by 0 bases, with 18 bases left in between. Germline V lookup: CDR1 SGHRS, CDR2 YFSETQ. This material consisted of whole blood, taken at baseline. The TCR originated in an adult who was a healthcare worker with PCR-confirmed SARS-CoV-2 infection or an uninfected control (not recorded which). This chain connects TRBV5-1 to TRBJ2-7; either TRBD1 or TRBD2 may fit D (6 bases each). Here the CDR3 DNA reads TGCGCCAGCAGCTTAGTACAGGGAGGACTGATCTCCTACGAGCAGTACTTC. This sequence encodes CASSLVQGGLISYEQYF.